The clone carrying this TCR beta chain was counted a few times. Preparation of the TCRbeta library was carried out with unique molecular identifiers. One entry per CDR3 protein, called by TCRdb with MiXCR from the PCR reads. The data contain almost 500,000 distinct CDR3 sequences, approximately 13% of them singletons. Trimming removed 1 base at V and 2 bases at J, with 9 bases between. CDR3 length: 14 amino acids. Germline-derived CDR1 and CDR2 are LNHDA and SQIVND (reference sequence). This sample was included in a study of T-cell reconstitution after alpha-beta-depleted transplantation in children. The TCR sequence derives from a human donor who donated a stem cell graft to a child with combined immunodeficiency. The sample consisted of PBMCs from the stem cell graft donor, taken from the stem cell graft. The chain uses TRBV19 and TRBJ2-7; D is unresolved. The CDR3 region has the DNA TGTGCCAGTAGTATAGCTGGATTAACCTACGAGCAGTACTTC. This sequence encodes CASSIAGLTYEQYF.